Listed below are T cell receptor beta chains from one sample, sequenced in a study of spatial heterogeneity in lung cancer. TCRdb itself ran the 5' RACE reads through MiXCR, one entry per CDR3 protein. The table shows around 95,000 distinct CDR3 sequences, with 4.4% occurring only once. The sequences come from lung tumor tissue, collected at surgery. The receptors stem from a male donor with early-stage non-small cell lung cancer. CDR3s include the opening cysteine and the closing phenylalanine or tryptophan. D genes are given only for firm matches. Size is stated for part of the rows, as once, few or many counts, or as a class when the clone is expanded.

V,D,size,J,DNA,CDR3
TRBV20-1,TRBD1,many,TRBJ2-3,TGCAGTGCCCGGACAGGGGCAACAGATACGCAGTATTTT,CSARTGATDTQYF
TRBV12-3/TRBV12-4,.,many,TRBJ1-1,TGTGCCAGCAGTGTCCAGGGAAGGGTGACTGAAGCTTTCTTT,CASSVQGRVTEAFF
TRBV28,.,many,TRBJ1-4,TGTGCCAGCAGTTTCACAGAGAATGAAAAACTGTTTTTT,CASSFTENEKLFF
TRBV5-5,TRBD1,many,TRBJ2-5,TGTGCCACGTCGACAGGGGTGGAGACCCAGTACTTC,CATSTGVETQYF
TRBV12-3/TRBV12-4,.,.,TRBJ1-4,TGTGCCAACAGGTCAGGCCCCTTTGGTGAAAAACTGTTTTTT,CANRSGPFGEKLFF
TRBV5-1,TRBD1,many,TRBJ2-7,TGCGCCAGCAGCTTGGTCGGGACAGGAACCTACGAGCAGTACTTC,CASSLVGTGTYEQYF
TRBV28,.,.,TRBJ2-5,TGTGCCAGCAGTTTGCCTCTTGGTTCGGCGGAGACCCAGTACTTC,CASSLPLGSAETQYF
TRBV28,.,many,TRBJ2-3,TGTGCCAGCAGTCCCCAACTCGGTACAGGGAAGGGAGCAGATACGCAGTATTTT,CASSPQLGTGKGADTQYF
TRBV28,TRBD1,many,TRBJ1-5,TGTGCCAGCAGTCCCCTTTGGGGGACAGGGAACAATCAGCCCCAGCATTTT,CASSPLWGTGNNQPQHF
TRBV7-9,.,.,TRBJ1-4,TGTGCCAGCAGCTTAGGGAAGGTTGGTCAGTTCAATGAAAAACTGTTTTTT,CASSLGKVGQFNEKLFF
TRBV2,TRBD2,.,TRBJ2-1,TGTGCCAGCGCGACTAGCTCTTACAATGAGCAGTTCTTC,CASATSSYNEQFF
TRBV6-5,.,many,TRBJ1-4,TGTGCCAGCAGAAACCCGGGGGATGAGGAACTGTTTTTT,CASRNPGDEELFF
TRBV7-9,TRBD1,.,TRBJ2-2,TGTGCCAGCAGCTTACAGGGGGATGACGGGGAGCTGTTTTTT,CASSLQGDDGELFF
TRBV20-1,.,many,TRBJ2-1,TGCAGTGTCGTGGACTACATGTCCTACAATGAGCAGTTCTTC,CSVVDYMSYNEQFF
TRBV7-9,.,.,TRBJ2-7,TGTGCCAGCATCCCAGAGTGGGGGAACGAGCAGTACTTC,CASIPEWGNEQYF
TRBV7-2,TRBD2,.,TRBJ2-1,TGTGCCAGCAGCCTTAGCGGGAGGGGGGAGCAGTTCTTC,CASSLSGRGEQFF
TRBV20-1,TRBD2,few,TRBJ2-3,TGCAGTGCTAGGACTAGCGGGAGGGATACGCAGTATTTT,CSARTSGRDTQYF
TRBV12-3/TRBV12-4,.,few,TRBJ2-3,TGTGCCAGCAGTCACTCCGGGGCCACAGATACGCAGTATTTT,CASSHSGATDTQYF
TRBV7-9,TRBD1,many,TRBJ1-5,TGTGCCAGCAGCTTAGCGGGACAGGGGTATAGCAATCAGCCCCAGCATTTT,CASSLAGQGYSNQPQHF
TRBV9,.,many,TRBJ2-3,TGTGCCAGCAGCGCTTTCGGGACCCTCACAGATACGCAGTATTTT,CASSAFGTLTDTQYF
TRBV7-8,TRBD2,few,TRBJ2-1,TGTGCCAGCAGCTTAGTACGAGCGGGAGACGAGCAGTTCTTC,CASSLVRAGDEQFF
TRBV28,.,.,TRBJ1-2,TGTGCCAGCAGTACCTCAGGAAACTTCTATGGCTACACCTTC,CASSTSGNFYGYTF
TRBV5-6,TRBD1,few,TRBJ2-2,TGTGCCAGCAGCCGGAAGGACAGGGTTGCCGGGGAGCTGTTTTTT,CASSRKDRVAGELFF
TRBV4-1,.,many,TRBJ2-1,TGCGCCAGCAGCCAACTACCGTTAAGGCAAAATGAGCAGTTCTTC,CASSQLPLRQNEQFF
TRBV4-1,.,few,TRBJ2-7,TGCGCCAGCAGCCAAGCGGGGGCCGAAACCTACGAGCAGTACTTC,CASSQAGAETYEQYF
TRBV20-1,TRBD2,.,TRBJ2-6,TGCAGTGCTAGAGATCTTAGGGGACTAGCGGGAGATCCAGGGGCCAACGTCCTGACTTTC,CSARDLRGLAGDPGANVLTF
TRBV20-1,.,many,TRBJ1-2,TGCAGTGCCCCTGTAGGGTTCTATGGCTACACCTTC,CSAPVGFYGYTF
TRBV4-1,.,many,TRBJ2-4,TGCGCCAGCAGCCATTTCTTGGTAGCCAAAAACATTCAGTACTTC,CASSHFLVAKNIQYF
TRBV5-5,TRBD1,many,TRBJ1-5,TGTGCCAGCAGCCCGACGGGGGACAGGGAGGTTCCACAGCCCCAGCATTTT,CASSPTGDREVPQPQHF
TRBV6-6,.,many,TRBJ2-3,TGTGCCAGCAGTCCCGAGAGCACAGATACGCAGTATTTT,CASSPESTDTQYF
TRBV20-1,TRBD2,many,TRBJ2-1,TGCAGTGCTTCGACACCGGGACTAGCGGGAGAGGAAGATGAGCAGTTCTTC,CSASTPGLAGEEDEQFF
TRBV6-6,.,many,TRBJ2-7,TGTGCCAGCAGCCTCACTAGAGGCGAGCAGTACTTC,CASSLTRGEQYF
TRBV5-1,.,many,TRBJ2-7,TGCGCCAGCAGCTTGGCAACAAGTCCCTATTCCTACGAGCAGTACTTC,CASSLATSPYSYEQYF
TRBV6-1,TRBD1,few,TRBJ2-3,TGTGCCAGCAGTGTTTTTAGGGGACAGGAGCCAGATACGCAGTATTTT,CASSVFRGQEPDTQYF
TRBV6-2/TRBV6-3,TRBD2,many,TRBJ2-3,TGTGCCAGCAGAATAGCGGGGGGCACAGATACGCAGTATTTT,CASRIAGGTDTQYF
TRBV6-2/TRBV6-3,TRBD1,many,TRBJ2-2,TGTGCCAGCAGCCGACAGGGATCGGGCACCGGGGAGCTGTTTTTT,CASSRQGSGTGELFF
TRBV11-2,.,many,TRBJ2-2,TGTGCCAGCAGGAGACTAGTCGGAGTTGGCACCGGGGAGCTGTTTTTT,CASRRLVGVGTGELFF
TRBV28,TRBD1,few,TRBJ1-2,TGTGCCAGCAGTTCACAGGGGCCTGCTAACTATGGCTACACCTTC,CASSSQGPANYGYTF
TRBV13,.,many,TRBJ2-3,TGTGCCAGCAGCTTAGTTGGAGATACGCAGTATTTT,CASSLVGDTQYF
TRBV2,TRBD1,many,TRBJ2-1,TGTGCCAGCAGTGATGACAGGGCGTCGGCCAATGAGCAGTTCTTC,CASSDDRASANEQFF
TRBV12-5,.,.,TRBJ2-7,TGTGCTAGTGAACCATCCTACGAGCAGTACTTC,CASEPSYEQYF
TRBV19,.,many,TRBJ2-6,TGTGCCAGTAGGCCTACAATGACGGGGGCCAACGTCCTGACTTTC,CASRPTMTGANVLTF
TRBV3-1,.,many,TRBJ2-7,TGTGCCAGCAGCCTTCGTGGGACCTACGAGCAGTACTTC,CASSLRGTYEQYF
TRBV6-1,.,.,TRBJ2-3,TGTGCCAGCAGGATATTGGAGGGGAGCACAGATACGCAGTATTTT,CASRILEGSTDTQYF
TRBV20-1,TRBD2,many,TRBJ2-3,TGCAGTGCCGGGACTAGCGGGAGTACGCAGTATTTT,CSAGTSGSTQYF
TRBV27,TRBD2,.,TRBJ2-1,TGTGCCAGCCTCCAACTAGCGGGAGGGGATGAGCAGTTCTTC,CASLQLAGGDEQFF
TRBV5-1,.,many,TRBJ1-3,TGCGCCAGCAGCCGGGAGCCTAACCTAAACTCTGGAAACACCATATATTTT,CASSREPNLNSGNTIYF
TRBV20-1,.,few,TRBJ2-1,TGCAGTGCAGGGGGGGGAGGAGACAATGAGCAGTTCTTC,CSAGGGGDNEQFF
TRBV12-3/TRBV12-4,.,many,TRBJ1-1,TGTGCCAGCAGTTCATGGGCCACTGAAGCTTTCTTT,CASSSWATEAFF
TRBV5-6,.,many,TRBJ2-5,TGTGCCAGCAGCAATCTGCAGGGGATGGAAGAGACCCAGTACTTC,CASSNLQGMEETQYF
TRBV11-2,.,many,TRBJ2-3,TGTGCCAGCAGCCCTACTAGAGTGGATACGCAGTATTTT,CASSPTRVDTQYF
TRBV4-2,.,many,TRBJ1-2,TGTGCCAGCAGCCAAGATGGCGGGAACTATGGCTACACCTTC,CASSQDGGNYGYTF
TRBV6-5,TRBD2,few,TRBJ2-6,TGTGCCAGCAGCGGGGGGAGCGGCTCTGGGGCCAACGTCCTGACTTTC,CASSGGSGSGANVLTF
TRBV6-5,TRBD1,many,TRBJ1-2,TGTGCCAGCAGTCCCTCGGACAGGCCCCGGATTGGCTACACCTTC,CASSPSDRPRIGYTF
TRBV6-5,.,many,TRBJ2-1,TGTGCCAGCGTAGGACCTCTAAGGAATGAGCAGTTCTTC,CASVGPLRNEQFF